The present T cell receptor (beta chain) was sequenced within a study of T cell responses to AZD1222 COVID-19 vaccine. Comment on this clone: The target antigen is unknown.

TCRdb keeps only in-frame clones here, not all; method: immunoSEQ multiplex PCR. The sample gives 120,000 or so clones, 75% to 90% of which show up once; 11% is in the top ten. Findings and limits, study-wide: Females outnumbered males among donors, who were mostly white British; clonal diversity was possibly underestimated. Without day 14 samples, only post-peak T cell repertoires were studied. Close to half of spike-specific TCRs reportedly recognize unmutated variant regions.

CDR3 length equals 13 residues. V lost 6 bases and J 1 base, leaving 9 bases between the germline ends. The clonotype originates from an adult in good health. This specimen consisted of peripheral blood, obtained on day 0 of MenACWY control vaccination. V and J are TRBV12-3 or TRBV12-4 and TRBJ1-1, with D possibly matching TRBD1 (5 bases). The CDR3 loop reads CASRQTENTEAFF. The CDR3, as DNA: TGTGCCAGCAGACAGACAGAGAACACTGAAGCTTTCTTT.